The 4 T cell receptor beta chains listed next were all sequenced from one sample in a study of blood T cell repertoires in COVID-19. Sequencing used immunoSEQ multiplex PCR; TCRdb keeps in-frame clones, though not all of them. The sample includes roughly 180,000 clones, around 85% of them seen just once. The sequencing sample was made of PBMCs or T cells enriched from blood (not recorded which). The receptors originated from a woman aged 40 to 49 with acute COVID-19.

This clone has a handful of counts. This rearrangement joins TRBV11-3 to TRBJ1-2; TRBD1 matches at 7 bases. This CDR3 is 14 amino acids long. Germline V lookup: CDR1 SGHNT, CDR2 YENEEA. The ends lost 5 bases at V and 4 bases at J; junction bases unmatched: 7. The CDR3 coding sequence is TGTGCCAGCAGCCCTCCCGGGACAGCCTATGGCTACACCTTC. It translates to CASSPPGTAYGYTF.

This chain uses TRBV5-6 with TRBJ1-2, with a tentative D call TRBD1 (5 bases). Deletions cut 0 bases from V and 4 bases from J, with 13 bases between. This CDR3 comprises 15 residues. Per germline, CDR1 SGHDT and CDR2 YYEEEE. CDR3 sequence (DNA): TGTGCCAGCAGCTTGGTGGGGCCGGAGATCTATGGCTACACCTTC. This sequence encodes CASSLVGPEIYGYTF.

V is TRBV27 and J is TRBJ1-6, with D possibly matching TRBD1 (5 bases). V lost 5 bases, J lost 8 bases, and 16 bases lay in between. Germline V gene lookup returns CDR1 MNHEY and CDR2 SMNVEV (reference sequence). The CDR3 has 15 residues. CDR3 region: CASSIGAVGYSPLHF. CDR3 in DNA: TGTGCCAGCAGTATAGGGGCAGTCGGATATTCACCCCTCCACTTT.

The chain's CDR3 is CASLFSGGTEAFF. CDR3 sequence (DNA): TGTGCCAGCCTTTTTTCAGGGGGCACTGAAGCTTTCTTT. This chain uses TRBV2 with TRBJ1-1, with TRBD1 matching over 7 bases. Unmatched junction bases numbered 7, after V lost 8 bases and J lost 4 bases. Germline V gene lookup returns CDR1 SNHLY and CDR2 FYNNEI. CDR3 length: 13 residues.